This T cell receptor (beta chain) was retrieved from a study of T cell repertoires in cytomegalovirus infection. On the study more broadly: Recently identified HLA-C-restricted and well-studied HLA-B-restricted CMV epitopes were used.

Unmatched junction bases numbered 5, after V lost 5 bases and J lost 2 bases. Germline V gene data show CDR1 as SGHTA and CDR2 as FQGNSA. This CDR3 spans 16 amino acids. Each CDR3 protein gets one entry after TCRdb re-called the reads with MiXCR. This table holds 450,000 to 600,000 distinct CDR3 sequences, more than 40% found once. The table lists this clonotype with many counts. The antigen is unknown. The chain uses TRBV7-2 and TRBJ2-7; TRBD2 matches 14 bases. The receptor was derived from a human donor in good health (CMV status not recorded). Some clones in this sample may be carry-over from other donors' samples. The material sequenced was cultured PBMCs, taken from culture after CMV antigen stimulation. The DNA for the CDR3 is TGTGCCAGCAGCACCCGACTAGCGGGGGGGGCCTACGAGCAGTACTTC. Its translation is CASSTRLAGGAYEQYF.